Each of the 3 T cell receptor beta chains below was sequenced from the same sample in a study of CD8+ T cells in alopecia areata. After isolation, RNA underwent reverse transcription to generate cDNA as the sequencing template. Only in-frame clones appear in the TCRdb table, and some are missing; sequencing was by immunoSEQ multiplex PCR. The sample includes approximately 90,000 clones, 70% to 80% of them seen just once. Treatment specified: oral pan-JAK inhibitor, 5-10 mg twice daily. Source: CD8+ T cells sorted from blood, taken around week 42, from a patient treated with tofacitinib. The origin of the receptors is a human donor with alopecia areata.

The chain links TRBV19 to TRBJ2-7, with 12 nucleotides matching TRBD1. This CDR3 has 15 residues. The J segment lost 6 bases and the V segment lost 5 bases, leaving 8 bases of the junction unmatched. Germline V gene lookup returns CDR1 LNHDA and CDR2 SQIVND (reference sequence). The CDR3 is CASSPSGTGGSEQYF. CDR3 DNA sequence: TGTGCCAGTAGTCCCTCCGGGACAGGGGGCTCCGAGCAGTACTTC.

This chain uses TRBV19 with TRBJ2-2, with TRBD1 as a possible D gene (6 bases). Trimming pared 4 bases from V and 13 bases from J, leaving 10 bases between. The CDR3 consists of 11 residues. Germline V gene data show CDR1 as LNHDA and CDR2 as SQIVND (reference sequence). The CDR3 loop reads CASSTGVGLFF. The CDR3 bases are TGTGCCAGTAGTACAGGGGTTGGGCTGTTTTTT.

This clone occurred a few times. The chain employs TRBV13 and TRBJ2-3, with TRBD1 matching over 9 bases. V trimming: 5 bases; J trimming: 7 bases; junction bases outside the gene matches: 10. Looked up from germline, CDR1 is PRHDT and CDR2 is FYEKMQ (reference sequence). There are 15 residues in the CDR3. The DNA for the CDR3 is TGTGCCAGCAGCGAAGGGACAGGGCCTTACAATACGCAGTATTTT. This translates into CASSEGTGPYNTQYF.